One T cell receptor (beta chain) is described in this entry. The CDR3 consists of 15 residues. Germline CDR1 and CDR2: MNHEY and SVGAGI. The V gene lost 6 bases and the J gene lost 4 bases, with 18 bases spanning the gap. As processed by the authors: Reference gene primer amplification yielded estimated nucleated cell counts. Using immunoSEQ multiplex PCR, the repertoire was profiled, and TCRdb retains in-frame clones only, with some absent. The V and J calls and the clone size are those of that table, but D and trimming were determined from the DNA. The data show approximately 210,000 clones, with roughly four fifths seen just once and 2.5% to 3% held by the top ten. This sample is drawn from a study of blood T cell repertoires in COVID-19. For the study at large: The origin of the acute and convalescent COVID-19 samples was the United States, Italy and Spain. In each case, the material was cDNA or gDNA derived from T cells, B-cell-depleted T cells, or PBMCs.

The source is a woman between 40 and 50 years old with active or convalescent COVID-19. This chain joins TRBV6-5 and TRBJ1-2; D is possibly TRBD1 (5 bases). The sample was peripheral blood. As DNA, the CDR3 is TGTGCCAGCAGCTCCTCGGCAGGGCCTCGCTATGGCTACACCTTC. Protein: CASSSSAGPRYGYTF.